The T cell receptor beta chain under discussion was sequenced for a study of shared clonotypes between healthy human individuals. For the study at large: Researchers drew samples from two women and three men aged 18 to 49.

Sequenced by immunoSEQ multiplex PCR; TCRdb stores in-frame clones only, minus some. The sample contains over 850,000 clones, roughly 74% of which appear only once. Sequencing was carried out using memory CD4+ T cells from PBMCs. Described subset: CD45RA-negative fraction. This clonotype originated in a man between 18 and 35 years old in good health. Some clones in this sample may be carry-over from other donors' samples.

In DNA, the CDR3 is TGTGCCAGCAGCCCCTCGGGGGACTCTAACAATGAGCAGTTCTTC. Protein product: CASSPSGDSNNEQFF. V gene TRBV9 combines with J gene TRBJ2-1; the D gene is possibly TRBD2 (6 bases). V dropped 4 bases and J dropped 5 bases, with 16 bases sitting between them. Germline CDR1 reads SGDLS; CDR2 reads YYNGEE. The CDR3 contains 15 residues.